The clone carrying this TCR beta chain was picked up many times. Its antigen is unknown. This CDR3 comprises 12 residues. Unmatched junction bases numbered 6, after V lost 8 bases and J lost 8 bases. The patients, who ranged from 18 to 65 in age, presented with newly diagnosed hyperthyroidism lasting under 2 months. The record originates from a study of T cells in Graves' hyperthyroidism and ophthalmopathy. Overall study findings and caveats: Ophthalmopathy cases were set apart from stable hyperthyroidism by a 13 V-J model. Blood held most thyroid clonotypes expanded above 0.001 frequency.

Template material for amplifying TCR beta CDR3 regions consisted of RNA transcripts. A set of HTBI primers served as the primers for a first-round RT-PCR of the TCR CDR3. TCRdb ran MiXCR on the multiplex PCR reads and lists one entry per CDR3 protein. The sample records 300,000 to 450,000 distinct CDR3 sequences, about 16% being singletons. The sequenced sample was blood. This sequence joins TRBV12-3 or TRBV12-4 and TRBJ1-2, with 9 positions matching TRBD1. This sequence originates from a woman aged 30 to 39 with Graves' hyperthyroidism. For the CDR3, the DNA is TGTGCCAGCCAACAGGGGGCTTTGGGCTACACCTTC. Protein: CASQQGALGYTF.